These T cell receptor beta chains were read from a single sample in a study of persistence of HIV-infected CD4 T cells. The antigens these receptors bind are not known. Repertoires were generated with immunoSEQ multiplex PCR, while TCRdb's copy carries only in-frame clones and drops some. The sample has about 43,000 clones; roughly nine tenths are singletons. Sequencing was performed on CD4+ T cells sorted from PBMCs after approximately 19-hour stimulation, taken from a patient who received antiretroviral therapy. The receptors were gathered from an adult man with HIV who was CMV-seropositive. Each CDR3 is given with its conserved first and last residue. D genes are given only for firm matches. Clone size is shown for a subset of rows, as once, few, many or a class of expanded clone.

>TRBV9|.|TRBJ1-1|.
TGTGCCAGCAGCGGTGACCTGAACACTGAAGCTTTCTTT
CASSGDLNTEAFF
>TRBV11-2|TRBD2|TRBJ2-7|.
TGTGCCAGCAGCCTTCGAAGACTAGCGGCTAACATTCTACGCGAGCAGTACTTC
CASSLRRLAANILREQYF
>TRBV10-1|TRBD1|TRBJ1-1|medium-sized
TGCGCCAGCAGCCCCGACGGGACAGGGCGGGAAGCTTTCTTT
CASSPDGTGREAFF
>TRBV4-1|.|TRBJ1-4|.
TGCGCCAGCAGCCAGGTAACAGCGAGGGTTAATGAAAAACTGTTTTTT
CASSQVTARVNEKLFF
>TRBV2|TRBD1|TRBJ1-5|.
TGTGCCAGCAGTGGAGAGGGGGCAGGCAATCAGCCCCAGCATTTT
CASSGEGAGNQPQHF
>TRBV6-5|.|TRBJ1-6|.
TGTGCCAGCAGGGGGTCCTATAATTCACCCCTCCACTTT
CASRGSYNSPLHF
>TRBV4-2|.|TRBJ1-1|.
TGTGCCAGCGGAAGTGGGGGGAACACTGAAGCTTTCTTT
CASGSGGNTEAFF
>TRBV5-1|.|TRBJ2-7|.
TGCGCCAGCAGCTTGGGGGAGAGGTTTGGCGAGCAGTACTTC
CASSLGERFGEQYF
>TRBV18|.|TRBJ2-2|.
TGTGCCAGCTCACCGACGGAAGGCCCCCGACCCGGGGAGCTGTTTTTT
CASSPTEGPRPGELFF
>TRBV7-9|TRBD1|TRBJ1-3|.
TGTGCCAGCAGCTCTTCAGGGGGAGGAAACACCATATATTTT
CASSSSGGGNTIYF
>TRBV27|.|TRBJ1-6|.
TGTGCCAGCAGTTTAACGTCTTATAATTCACCCCTCCACTTT
CASSLTSYNSPLHF
>TRBV6-1|TRBD2|TRBJ2-3|.
TGTGCCAGCAGTGATCGGGCTAGCGGGGGCCCCACGTATTTT
CASSDRASGGPTYF
>TRBV5-5|.|TRBJ2-1|.
TGTGCCAGCAGCTTGGACCAGGGGTCCTACAATGAGCAGTTCTTC
CASSLDQGSYNEQFF
>TRBV6-5|.|TRBJ1-1|once
TGTGCCAGCAGTTACCTCATCAGGGAAGCTTTCTTT
CASSYLIREAFF
>TRBV3-1/TRBV3-2|.|TRBJ1-2|.
TGTGCCAGCAGCCAAGGTGCGACAAACTATGGCTACACCTTC
CASSQGATNYGYTF
>TRBV7-7|.|TRBJ1-1|.
TGTGCCAGCAGCCAGGGGAAGAACACTGAAGCTTTCTTT
CASSQGKNTEAFF
>TRBV2|TRBD2|TRBJ2-7|.
TGTGCCAGCACTAACTCAGCGGGGGGGCTCTACGAGCAGTACTTC
CASTNSAGGLYEQYF
>TRBV5-1|.|TRBJ2-2|.
TGCGCCAGCAGCTCGTCAGGGCCCCAGACCGGGGAGCTGTTTTTT
CASSSSGPQTGELFF
>TRBV12-3/TRBV12-4|TRBD1|TRBJ1-1|.
TGTGCCAGCAGTCATGGGACAGCTGAAGCTTTCTTT
CASSHGTAEAFF
>TRBV29-1|.|TRBJ1-1|.
TGCAGCGTTTACAAGAACACTGAAGCTTTCTTT
CSVYKNTEAFF
>TRBV7-2|.|TRBJ2-7|.
TGTGCCAGCAGCTTATGGGGGACCGATGCCTACGAGCAGTACTTC
CASSLWGTDAYEQYF
>TRBV4-1|.|TRBJ2-1|.
TGCGCCAGCAGCCAAGTGCTAGGCCCTTCTTACAATGAGCAGTTCTTC
CASSQVLGPSYNEQFF
>TRBV6-5|TRBD1|TRBJ1-4|.
TGTGCCAGCAGTTATCAGGGGGCCGATGAAAAACTGTTTTTT
CASSYQGADEKLFF
>TRBV10-2|TRBD2|TRBJ2-2|.
TGCGCCAGCAGTGCCTCAAATATGGGACTAGCGACCGGGGAGCTGTTTTTT
CASSASNMGLATGELFF
>TRBV18|.|TRBJ1-3|.
TGTGCCAGCTCACCACCGAACGTGGCGACAGAAGGTGGAAACACCATATATTTT
CASSPPNVATEGGNTIYF
>TRBV20-1|.|TRBJ1-1|.
TGCAGTGCTAGTTACTTTGAAGCTTTCTTT
CSASYFEAFF
>TRBV27|TRBD1|TRBJ1-5|.
TGTGCCAGCAGTTCAGACAGGGTACATCAGCCCCAGCATTTT
CASSSDRVHQPQHF
>TRBV2|TRBD1|TRBJ1-2|.
TGTGCCAGCAAAGGAGACGGGACAGGGAGTTCCTACACCTTC
CASKGDGTGSSYTF
>TRBV7-6|TRBD1|TRBJ2-2|.
TGTGCCAGCAACCTTCAGGGGGCCACCGGGGAGCTGTTTTTT
CASNLQGATGELFF